Sequencing of this T cell receptor (beta chain) was carried out in a study of post-analysis software for immune sequencing data. Points from the study as a whole: Patients carried roughly 5 TRBV segments more frequently than controls did, and TRBV5-6, TRBV5-1 and TRBV20-1 were among them.

As for this clonotype: Its specificity is not known.

This CDR3 region has 15 residues. V was clipped by 4 bases and J by 3 bases, with 15 bases between them. Germline V CDR1 and CDR2: KGHSH, LQKENI. Every TCR beta cDNA library bore unique molecular identifiers. Using its own MiXCR run on the PCR reads, TCRdb lists one record per CDR3 protein. The top ten clones hold about an eighth of a sample with approximately 350,000 distinct CDR3 sequences, 30% to 45% of them seen once. The V and J genes are TRBV18 and TRBJ1-1; D ambiguous. This TCR was recovered from a girl between 5 and 17 years old with multiple sclerosis. The sample taken for sequencing was blood. CDR3 DNA sequence: TGTGCCAGCTCACGAAGCCAAGGAAGGGACACTGAAGCTTTCTTT. As protein: CASSRSQGRDTEAFF.